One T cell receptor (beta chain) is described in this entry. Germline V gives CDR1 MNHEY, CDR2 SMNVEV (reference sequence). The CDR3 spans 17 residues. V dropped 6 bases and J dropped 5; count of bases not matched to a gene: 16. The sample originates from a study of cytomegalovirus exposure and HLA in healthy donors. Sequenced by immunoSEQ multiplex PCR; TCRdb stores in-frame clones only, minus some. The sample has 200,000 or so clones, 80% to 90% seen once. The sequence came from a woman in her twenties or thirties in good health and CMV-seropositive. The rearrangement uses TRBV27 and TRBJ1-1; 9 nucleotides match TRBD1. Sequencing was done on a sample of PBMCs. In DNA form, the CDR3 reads TGTGCCAGCAGCCACCAAAGGATGCCACAGGGGGCGACTGAAGCTTTCTTT. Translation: CASSHQRMPQGATEAFF.